These 31 T cell receptor beta chains were sequenced from one sample in a study of blood T cell repertoires in COVID-19. Sequenced by immunoSEQ multiplex PCR; TCRdb stores in-frame clones only, minus some. The sample holds about 56,000 clones, around 77% seen once. The sequenced sample was peripheral blood. The receptors shown here come from a woman between 70 and 85 years old with COVID-19, enrolled during active disease.

This clone was counted a few times. This chain links TRBV18 with TRBJ2-5, with 9 positions matching TRBD1. V lost 3 bases and J lost 4; bases outside the gene matches: 6. Germline V gene lookup returns CDR1 KGHSH and CDR2 LQKENI. The CDR3 is 15 amino acids. In nucleotides, the CDR3 is TGTGCCAGCTCACCCCCGGGACAGGGAGGAGAGACCCAGTACTTC. Its protein product is CASSPPGQGGETQYF.

J is TRBJ2-7 and V is TRBV6-5; 8 bases are shared with TRBD1. From germline, CDR1 is MNHEY and CDR2 SVGAGI. This CDR3 comprises 14 residues. V shed 5 bases, J shed 3 bases, and the junction held 6 bases outside the gene matches. The CDR3, as DNA: TGTGCCAGCAGTACTGGACAGGGCATCTACGAGCAGTACTTC. It yields the protein CASSTGQGIYEQYF.

The chain carries TRBV7-3 and TRBJ2-3; D is undetermined. This CDR3 comprises 14 residues. The germline V gene has CDR1 SGHTA and CDR2 FQGTGA. Trimming left V 5 bases short and J 4 bases short, with 13 bases between. CDR3 DNA sequence: TGTGCCAGCAGCCCCTCAGGTACCGCAGATACGCAGTATTTT. Protein: CASSPSGTADTQYF. The complete variable domain, with remaining parts taken from reference TRBV7-3 and TRBJ2-3, reads GAGVSQTPSNKVTEKGKYVELRCDPISGHTALYWYRQSLGQGPEFLIYFQGTGAADDSGLPNDRFFAVRPEGSVSTLKIQRTERGDSAVYLCASSPSGTADTQYFGPGTRLTVL.

This clone was recorded a few times. The chain couples TRBV27 to TRBJ1-2; D is ambiguous. Germline assignment: CDR1 MNHEY and CDR2 SMNVEV (reference sequence). Trimming removed 8 bases at V and 2 bases at J, with 12 bases between. The CDR3 spans 13 residues. The CDR3: CASASGRNYGYTF. CDR3 nucleotides: TGTGCCAGCGCCAGTGGCAGAAACTATGGCTACACCTTC.

The rearrangement uses TRBV19 and TRBJ1-2; D gene uncertain. The CDR3 has 13 residues. V shed 10 bases and J shed 0 bases, with 12 bases lying between them. The germline V gene has CDR1 LNHDA and CDR2 SQIVND (reference sequence). CDR3 residues: CATAPGANYGYTF. CDR3 bases: TGTGCCACCGCACCGGGAGCTAACTATGGCTACACCTTC.

This clone came up once. J is TRBJ2-5 and V is TRBV10-3, with 7 bases matching TRBD1. The CDR3 extends over 13 amino acids. V lost 4 bases, J lost 5 bases, and 4 bases stayed unmatched. The germline CDR1 and CDR2 sequences are ENHRY and SYGVKD. As DNA, the CDR3 is TGTGCCATCAGTGGACAGGGCAGCGAGACCCAGTACTTC. As protein: CAISGQGSETQYF.

J is TRBJ1-1 and V is TRBV29-1; tentatively, D is TRBD1 (5 bases). V was clipped by 1 base and J by 8 bases, with 11 bases between them. The CDR3 covers 12 residues. Germline lookup yields CDR1 SQVTM and CDR2 ANQGSEA. This CDR3 reads CSVEGGSAEAFF. The CDR3 nucleotides are TGCAGCGTTGAAGGGGGCAGTGCCGAAGCTTTCTTT.

This clone was detected a few times. The chain carries TRBV21-1 and TRBJ2-7; the table assigns TRBD1, which was not confirmed against the DNA. TRBV21-1 has pseudogene status. The CDR3 is 14 amino acids. The CDR3 sequence is CASTASTEPYEQYV. In nucleotides, the CDR3 is TGTGCCAGCACCGCGTCGACAGAACCCTACGAGCAGTACGTC.

This sequence joins TRBV19 and TRBJ2-5; D is perhaps TRBD1 (5 bases). The germline gives CDR1 LNHDA, CDR2 SQIVND (reference sequence). The CDR3 covers 13 residues. V was cut by 1 base and J by 5 bases, with 8 bases left in between. DNA for the CDR3: TGTGCCAGTAGTATAGCCCAGGGCGAGACCCAGTACTTC. Translating gives CASSIAQGETQYF. The whole variable domain, remainder taken from reference TRBV19 and TRBJ2-5, is DGGITQSPKYLFRKEGQNVTLSCEQNLNHDAMYWYRQDPGQGLRLIYYSQIVNDFQKGDIAEGYSVSREKKESFPLTVTSAQKNPTAFYLCASSIAQGETQYFGPGTRLLVL.

A single count supports this clone. This chain connects TRBV5-1 to TRBJ2-1; a possible D gene is TRBD1 (7 bases). Trimming shortened V by 7 bases and J by 1 base, and 21 bases separated the two germline ends. CDR1 is SGHRS and CDR2 is YFSETQ in the germline V gene. This CDR3 contains 17 residues. CDR3 sequence (DNA): TGCGCCAGCTTCCAGGGGGGTCGCGGGGCGTCCTACAATGAGCAGTTCTTC. It is translated as CASFQGGRGASYNEQFF. The whole variable domain, remainder taken from reference TRBV5-1 and TRBJ2-1, is KAGVTQTPRYLIKTRGQQVTLSCSPISGHRSVSWYQQTPGQGLQFLFEYFSETQRNKGNFPGRFSGRQFSNSRSEMNVSTLELGDSALYLCASFQGGRGASYNEQFFGPGTRLTVL.

The chain combines TRBV10-2 with TRBJ1-1; D remains unclear. V lost 8 bases and J 7 bases, leaving 11 bases between the germline ends. This CDR3 has 11 residues. The germline V gene has CDR1 WSHSY and CDR2 SAAADI. The CDR3 DNA reads TGCGCCAGCGCCCTAGATGGTGAAGCTTTCTTT. This gives the protein CASALDGEAFF.

The chain has TRBV7-8 and TRBJ1-3; D is ambiguous. Trimming removed 5 bases at V and 0 bases at J, with 11 bases between. CDR1 is SGHVS, CDR2 FQNEAQ, per germline. CDR3 length: 15 amino acids. CDR3: CASSEERLSGNTIYF. The CDR3 region has the DNA TGTGCCAGCAGCGAAGAAAGACTCTCTGGAAACACCATATATTTT. The entire variable domain, with the rest obtained from reference TRBV7-8 and TRBJ1-3, is as follows: GAGVSQSPRYKVAKRGQDVALRCDPISGHVSLFWYQQALGQGPEFLTYFQNEAQLDKSGLPSDRFFAERPEGSVSTLKIQRTQQEDSAVYLCASSEERLSGNTIYFGEGSWLTVV.

V is TRBV4-1 and J is TRBJ1-2; D perhaps matches TRBD1 (6 bases). Germline lookup yields CDR1 MGHRA and CDR2 YSYEKL. This CDR3 is 16 amino acids long. V lost 3 bases to trimming and J lost 6 bases, with 20 bases between them. The DNA for the CDR3 is TGCGCCAGCAGCCATCCGACGGGGCGGGGGCAGGATGGCTACACCTTC. Translating gives CASSHPTGRGQDGYTF.

V usage is TRBV19 and J usage is TRBJ2-7; 8 bases are shared with TRBD1. Trimming took 5 bases from V and 7 from J; bases not matched to a gene: 10. This CDR3 has 14 residues. The germline CDR1 and CDR2 sequences are LNHDA and SQIVND (reference sequence). CDR3 DNA sequence: TGTGCCAGTAGTTGGCGGCAGGGGGCGGGTGAGCAGTACTTC. Translation gives CASSWRQGAGEQYF.

This chain connects TRBV7-8 to TRBJ2-2; 8 bases line up with TRBD1. Germline trimming cut 5 bases from V and 8 bases from J; bases unmatched to any gene: 10. The CDR3 runs 15 residues. Germline CDR1 SGHVS, CDR2 FQNEAQ. Here the CDR3 reads CASSPKDRASGELFF. The CDR3 DNA sequence: TGTGCCAGCAGCCCAAAGGACAGGGCGTCAGGGGAGCTGTTTTTT.

The sample holds a few counts of this clone. V and J are TRBV5-1 and TRBJ1-3, with 9 nucleotides matching TRBD1. The CDR3 runs to 15 residues. Germline CDR1 SGHRS, CDR2 YFSETQ. Trimming cost V 4 bases and J 3 bases; bases outside gene matches: 5. The CDR3 protein is CASSPLTGGGNTIYF. In DNA form, the CDR3 reads TGCGCCAGCAGCCCGCTGACAGGGGGTGGAAACACCATATATTTT.

This clone is a singleton in its sample. The chain combines TRBV19 with TRBJ1-5; possible D gene TRBD1, 6 bases. V was pared by 1 base and J by 3 bases, with 13 bases between. The germline V gene has CDR1 LNHDA and CDR2 SQIVND (reference sequence). The CDR3 is made up of 16 amino acids. CDR3 sequence: CASSIAAGADNQPQHF. In DNA form, the CDR3 reads TGTGCCAGTAGTATAGCGGCAGGGGCGGACAATCAGCCCCAGCATTTT.

V gene TRBV10-1 combines with J gene TRBJ1-5, with 8 bases lining up with TRBD1. The CDR3 runs to 18 residues. Trimming took 1 base from V and 3 from J; bases not matched to a gene: 11. From germline, CDR1 is WNHNN and CDR2 SYGVQD (reference sequence). The CDR3 loop is CASSEFRQGQALNQPQHF. DNA of the CDR3: TGCGCCAGCAGTGAGTTCCGGCAGGGACAGGCTCTCAATCAGCCCCAGCATTTT.

The rearrangement uses TRBV19 and TRBJ1-3; unclear D gene. The CDR3 runs to 13 residues. Trimming took off 7 bases at V and 2 bases at J, with 9 bases between the two ends. Germline CDR1 and CDR2: LNHDA and SQIVND (reference sequence). CDR3 residues: CASKEVAGNTIYF. The CDR3 DNA follows: TGTGCCAGTAAGGAGGTGGCTGGAAACACCATATATTTT.

J is TRBJ2-1 and V is TRBV20-1; 8 positions agree with TRBD2. CDR3 length: 20 amino acids. Germline CDR1 DFQATT, CDR2 SNEGSKA (reference sequence). V lost 3 bases, J lost 0 bases, and 19 bases stayed unmatched. The CDR3 nucleotides are TGCAGTGCTAGTGGTGGTCCGGCTAGCGGGTCCCAGAGCTCCTACAATGAGCAGTTCTTC. Protein sequence: CSASGGPASGSQSSYNEQFF.

This chain connects TRBV10-3 to TRBJ1-6; 8 nucleotides line up with TRBD1. The CDR3 runs 14 residues. V dropped 6 bases and J dropped 7; count of bases not matched to a gene: 5. Germline values: CDR1 ENHRY, CDR2 SYGVKD. The CDR3 DNA follows: TGTGCCATCAGGAGGACAGGGAAAAATTCACCCCTCCACTTT. Encoded protein: CAIRRTGKNSPLHF.

CDR3 nucleotides: TGTGCCAGCAGCTCCCTAGCAGGGGGCACAGAGACCCAGTACTTC. Translated: CASSSLAGGTETQYF. This rearrangement joins TRBV7-3 to TRBJ2-5, with 8 bases matching TRBD1. V dropped 4 bases and J dropped 4; count of bases not matched to a gene: 8. CDR3 size: 15 residues. Germline V CDR1 and CDR2: SGHTA, FQGTGA.

This chain uses TRBV28 with TRBJ2-7; D is perhaps TRBD1 (5 bases). This CDR3 region has 13 residues. V was pared by 4 bases and J by 4 bases, with 11 bases between. Germline V gene data show CDR1 as MDHEN and CDR2 as SYDVKM. The DNA of the CDR3 is TGTGCCAGCAGTTCCCTTGGACAATACGAGCAGTACGTC. Protein: CASSSLGQYEQYV.

The rearrangement links TRBV5-1 to TRBJ1-1; TRBD1 matches at 9 bases. Germline V lookup: CDR1 SGHRS, CDR2 YFSETQ. J was trimmed by 1 base and V by 3 bases; bases with no gene match: 1. The length of the CDR3 is 14 residues. Here the CDR3 reads CASSSGQGNTEAFF. CDR3 DNA sequence: TGCGCCAGCAGCTCGGGACAGGGGAACACTGAAGCTTTCTTT.

The rearrangement uses TRBV7-9 and TRBJ1-1; 7 bases map to TRBD1. Germline CDR1 reads SEHNR; CDR2 reads FQNEAQ (reference sequence). J was trimmed by 7 bases and V by 6 bases; bases with no gene match: 20. This CDR3 has 17 residues. For the CDR3, the DNA is TGTGCCAGCAGGGGATTGGACAGGTTTTTCCCCCGGCGTGAAGCTTTCTTT. It is translated as CASRGLDRFFPRREAFF. Complete variable domain (other parts from reference TRBV7-9 and TRBJ1-1): DTGVSQNPRHKITKRGQNVTFRCDPISEHNRLYWYRQTLGQGPEFLTYFQNEAQLEKSRLLSDRFSAERPKGSFSTLEIQRTEQGDSAMYLCASRGLDRFFPRREAFFGQGTRLTVV.

The V call is TRBV7-9, the J call TRBJ2-5; TRBD1 matches at 7 bases. Losses at the gene ends were 5 bases for V and 5 bases for J; bases not matched to a gene: 11. CDR1 and CDR2 (germline): SEHNR, FQNEAQ (reference sequence). The CDR3 has 15 amino acids. CDR3: CASSDRQGLGETQYF. The CDR3, as DNA: TGTGCCAGCAGCGATCGACAGGGTCTGGGTGAGACCCAGTACTTC.

The CDR3 protein is CASSLDGSQGETQYF. The CDR3 DNA reads TGCGCCAGCAGCTTGGACGGCAGCCAGGGGGAGACCCAGTACTTC. The chain links TRBV5-1 to TRBJ2-5, with a weak D call TRBD1 (6 bases). V dropped 0 bases and J dropped 5 bases, with 14 bases sitting between them. This CDR3 has 15 residues. Germline loops: CDR1 SGHRS, CDR2 YFSETQ.

This clone has a single count. The chain carries TRBV7-3 and TRBJ2-3; the D gene is possibly TRBD2 (5 bases). Germline CDR1 is SGHTA and CDR2 is FQGTGA. CDR3 length: 13 residues. Trimming cost V 5 bases and J 6 bases, with 12 bases left between them. CDR3: CASSTRTGDTQYF. CDR3 sequence (DNA): TGTGCCAGCAGCACGCGGACTGGTGATACGCAGTATTTT.

The V call is TRBV6-2 or TRBV6-3, the J call TRBJ1-2, with D possibly being TRBD1 (6 bases). V shed 2 bases and J shed 2 bases, with 18 bases lying between them. Germline V CDR1 and CDR2: MNHEY, SVGEGT. The CDR3 is made up of 17 amino acids. The chain's CDR3 is CASSYIRDKSPNYGYTF. As DNA, the CDR3 is TGTGCCAGCAGTTACATTCGGGACAAGTCTCCAAACTATGGCTACACCTTC.

V gene TRBV11-3 combines with J gene TRBJ2-1; 11 nucleotides agree with TRBD2. Losses at the gene ends were 5 bases for V and 2 bases for J; bases not matched to a gene: 8. This CDR3 contains 17 residues. CDR1 and CDR2 from the germline V gene are SGHNT and YENEEA. DNA of the CDR3: TGTGCCAGCAGCCCGGGGACTAGCGGCTTCACCTACAATGAGCAGTTCTTC. Encoded protein: CASSPGTSGFTYNEQFF.

This rearrangement joins TRBV13 to TRBJ2-7; D remains ambiguous. CDR3 length: 14 amino acids. Germline CDR1 and CDR2: PRHDT and FYEKMQ (reference sequence). Deletions cut 2 bases from V and 5 bases from J, with 13 bases between. DNA for the CDR3: TGTGCCAGCAGCTTACCAGGAATAACCCACGAGCAGTACTTC. Its translation: CASSLPGITHEQYF.